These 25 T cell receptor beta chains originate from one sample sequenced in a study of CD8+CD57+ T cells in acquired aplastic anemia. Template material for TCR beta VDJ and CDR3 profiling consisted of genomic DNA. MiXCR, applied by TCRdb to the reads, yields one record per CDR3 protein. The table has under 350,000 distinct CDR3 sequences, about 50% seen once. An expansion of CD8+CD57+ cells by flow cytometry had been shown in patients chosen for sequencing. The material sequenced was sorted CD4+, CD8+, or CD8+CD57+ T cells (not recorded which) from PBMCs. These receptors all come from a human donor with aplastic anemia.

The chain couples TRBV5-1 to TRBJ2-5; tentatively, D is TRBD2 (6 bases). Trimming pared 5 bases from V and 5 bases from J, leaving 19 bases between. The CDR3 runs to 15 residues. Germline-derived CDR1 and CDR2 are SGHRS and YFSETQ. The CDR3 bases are TGCGCCAGCAGTCCCGGGACTTCCAGCAGGGAGACCCAGTACTTC. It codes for CASSPGTSSRETQYF.

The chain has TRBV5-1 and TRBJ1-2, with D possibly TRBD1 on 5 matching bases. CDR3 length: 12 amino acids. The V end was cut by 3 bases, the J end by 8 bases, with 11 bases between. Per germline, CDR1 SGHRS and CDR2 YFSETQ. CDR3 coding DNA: TGCGCCAGCAGCTCGGGGGATATAGGCTACACCTTC. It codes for CASSSGDIGYTF.

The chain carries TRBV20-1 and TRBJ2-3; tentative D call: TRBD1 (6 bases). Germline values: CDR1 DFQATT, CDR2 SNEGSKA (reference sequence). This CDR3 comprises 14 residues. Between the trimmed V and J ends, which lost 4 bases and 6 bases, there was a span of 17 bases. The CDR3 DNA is TGCAGTGCTACCCGACAGGCCGCTTTGGATACGCAGTATTTT. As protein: CSATRQAALDTQYF.

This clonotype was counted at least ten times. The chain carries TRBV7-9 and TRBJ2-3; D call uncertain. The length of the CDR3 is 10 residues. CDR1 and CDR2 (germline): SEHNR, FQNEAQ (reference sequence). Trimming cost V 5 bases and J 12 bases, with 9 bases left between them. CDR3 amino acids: CASSPLAQYF. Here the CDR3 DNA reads TGTGCCAGCAGCCCACTGGCTCAGTATTTT.

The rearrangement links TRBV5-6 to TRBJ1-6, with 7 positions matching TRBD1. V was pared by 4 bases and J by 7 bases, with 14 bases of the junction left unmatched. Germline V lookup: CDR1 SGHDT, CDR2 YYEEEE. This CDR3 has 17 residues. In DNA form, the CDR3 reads TGTGCCAGCAGCGTCGGGACAGTGCATCGGGGGAATTCACCCCTCCACTTT. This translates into CASSVGTVHRGNSPLHF.

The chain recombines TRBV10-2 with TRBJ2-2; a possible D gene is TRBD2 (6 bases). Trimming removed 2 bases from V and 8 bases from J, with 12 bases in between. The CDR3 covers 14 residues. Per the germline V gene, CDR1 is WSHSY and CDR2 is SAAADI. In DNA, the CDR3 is TGCGCCAGCAGTGAGCGGGTTCTAGCGGGGGAGCTGTTTTTT. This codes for CASSERVLAGELFF.

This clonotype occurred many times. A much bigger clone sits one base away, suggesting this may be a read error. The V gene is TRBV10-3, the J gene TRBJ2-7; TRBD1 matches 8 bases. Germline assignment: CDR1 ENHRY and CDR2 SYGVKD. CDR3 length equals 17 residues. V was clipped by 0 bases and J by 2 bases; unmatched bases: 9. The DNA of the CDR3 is TGTGCCATCAGTGAGTCTTCTTCCCCAGGGGGCGCCTACGAGCAGTACTTC. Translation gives CAISESSSPGGAYEQYF.

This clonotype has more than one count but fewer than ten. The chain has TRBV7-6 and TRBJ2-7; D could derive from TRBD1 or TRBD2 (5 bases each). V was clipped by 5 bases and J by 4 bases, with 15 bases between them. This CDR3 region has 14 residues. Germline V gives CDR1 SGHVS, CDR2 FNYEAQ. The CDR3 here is CASSPGTEGYEQYF. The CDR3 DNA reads TGTGCCAGCAGCCCAGGGACCGAGGGGTACGAGCAGTACTTC.

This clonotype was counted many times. The CDR3 reads CASSESGGPNEQYF. The DNA of the CDR3 is TGCGCCAGCAGTGAGTCGGGGGGGCCGAACGAGCAGTACTTC. The chain has TRBV10-1 and TRBJ2-7; D is perhaps TRBD2 (7 bases). Germline assignment: CDR1 WNHNN and CDR2 SYGVQD (reference sequence). The CDR3 covers 14 residues. V was cut by 0 bases and J by 5 bases, with 11 bases left in between.

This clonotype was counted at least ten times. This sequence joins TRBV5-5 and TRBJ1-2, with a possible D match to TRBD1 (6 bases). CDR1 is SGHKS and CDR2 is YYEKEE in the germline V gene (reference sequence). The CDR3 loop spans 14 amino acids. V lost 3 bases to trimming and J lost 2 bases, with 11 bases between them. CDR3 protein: CASSSTGKNYGYTF. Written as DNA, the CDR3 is TGTGCCAGCAGCTCCACAGGGAAAAACTATGGCTACACCTTC.

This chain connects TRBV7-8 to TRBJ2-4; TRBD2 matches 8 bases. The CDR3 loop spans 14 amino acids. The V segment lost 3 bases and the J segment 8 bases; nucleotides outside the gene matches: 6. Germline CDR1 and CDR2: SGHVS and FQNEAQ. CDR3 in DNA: TGTGCCAGCAGCTTTGCGGGGGGAATGGACATTCAGTACTTC. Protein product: CASSFAGGMDIQYF.

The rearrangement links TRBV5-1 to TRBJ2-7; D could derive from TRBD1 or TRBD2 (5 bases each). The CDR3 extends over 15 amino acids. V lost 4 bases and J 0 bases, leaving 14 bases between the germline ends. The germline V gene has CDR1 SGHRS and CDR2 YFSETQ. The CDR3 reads CASSLPGQSSYEQYF. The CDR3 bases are TGCGCCAGCAGCCTGCCGGGGCAGAGCTCCTACGAGCAGTACTTC.

The CDR3 nucleotides read TGTGCCAGCAGTTTCACCTGGGACGGAAATCAGCCCCAGCATTTT. Its translation is CASSFTWDGNQPQHF. The gene calls are TRBV27 and TRBJ1-5, with D possibly being TRBD1 (5 bases). Germline-derived CDR1 and CDR2 are MNHEY and SMNVEV (reference sequence). The germline V and J ends were trimmed by 3 bases and 4 bases, with 13 bases remaining between them. This CDR3 is built from 15 residues.

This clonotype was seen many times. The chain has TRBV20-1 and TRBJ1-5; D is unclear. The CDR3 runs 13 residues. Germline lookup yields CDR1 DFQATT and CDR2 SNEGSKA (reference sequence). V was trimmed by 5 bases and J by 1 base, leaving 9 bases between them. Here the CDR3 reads CSASSDSNQPQHF. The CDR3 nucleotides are TGCAGTGCTTCCTCGGACAGCAATCAGCCCCAGCATTTT.

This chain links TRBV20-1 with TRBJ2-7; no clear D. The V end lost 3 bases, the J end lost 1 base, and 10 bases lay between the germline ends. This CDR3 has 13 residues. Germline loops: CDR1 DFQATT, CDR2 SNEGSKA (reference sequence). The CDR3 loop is CSASRRQSYEQYF. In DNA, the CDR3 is TGCAGTGCTAGTCGGCGGCAGTCCTACGAGCAGTACTTC.

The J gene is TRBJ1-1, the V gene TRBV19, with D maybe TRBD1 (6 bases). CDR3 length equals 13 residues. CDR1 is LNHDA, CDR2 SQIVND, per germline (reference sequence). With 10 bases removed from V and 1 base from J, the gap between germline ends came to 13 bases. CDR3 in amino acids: CAITGWANTEAFF. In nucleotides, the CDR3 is TGTGCCATTACAGGGTGGGCGAACACTGAAGCTTTCTTT. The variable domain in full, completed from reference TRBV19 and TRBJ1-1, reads DGGITQSPKYLFRKEGQNVTLSCEQNLNHDAMYWYRQDPGQGLRLIYYSQIVNDFQKGDIAEGYSVSREKKESFPLTVTSAQKNPTAFYLCAITGWANTEAFFGQGTRLTVV.

CDR3 sequence reads: CSVEVTASYEQYF. The CDR3 bases are TGCAGCGTTGAGGTGACGGCTTCCTACGAGCAGTACTTC. The chain recombines TRBV29-1 with TRBJ2-7; D ambiguous. CDR1 and CDR2 from the germline V gene are SQVTM and ANQGSEA. The CDR3 contains 13 residues. The V gene lost 3 bases and the J gene lost 1 base, with 10 bases spanning the gap.

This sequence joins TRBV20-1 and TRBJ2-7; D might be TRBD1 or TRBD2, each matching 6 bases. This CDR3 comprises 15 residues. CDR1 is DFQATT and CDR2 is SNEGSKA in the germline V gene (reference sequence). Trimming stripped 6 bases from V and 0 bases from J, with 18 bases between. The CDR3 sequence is CSATYRGLSSYEQYF. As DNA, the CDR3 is TGCAGTGCCACTTATCGGGGGCTGAGCTCCTACGAGCAGTACTTC.

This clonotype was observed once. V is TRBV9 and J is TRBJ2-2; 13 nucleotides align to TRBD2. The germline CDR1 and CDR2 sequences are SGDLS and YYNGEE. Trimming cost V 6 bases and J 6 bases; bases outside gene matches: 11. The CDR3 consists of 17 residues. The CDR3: CASNNLPGTSGAGELFF. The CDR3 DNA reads TGTGCCAGCAACAACCTCCCCGGGACTAGCGGGGCCGGGGAGCTGTTTTTT.

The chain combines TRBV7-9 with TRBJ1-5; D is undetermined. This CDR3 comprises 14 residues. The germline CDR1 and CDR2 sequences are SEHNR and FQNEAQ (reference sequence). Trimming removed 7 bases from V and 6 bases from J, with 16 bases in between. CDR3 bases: TGTGCCAGCACTGTGGAGGTGGGCGGTCAGCCCCAGCATTTT. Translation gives CASTVEVGGQPQHF.

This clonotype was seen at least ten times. CDR3 DNA: TGCGCCAGCAGCCCGACAGGGGAAGGGGAAAAACTGTTTTTT. Protein product: CASSPTGEGEKLFF. The chain recombines TRBV5-1 with TRBJ1-4, with 8 positions matching TRBD1. J was trimmed by 8 bases and V by 4 bases; bases with no gene match: 7. Germline V gene lookup returns CDR1 SGHRS and CDR2 YFSETQ. This CDR3 is built from 14 residues.

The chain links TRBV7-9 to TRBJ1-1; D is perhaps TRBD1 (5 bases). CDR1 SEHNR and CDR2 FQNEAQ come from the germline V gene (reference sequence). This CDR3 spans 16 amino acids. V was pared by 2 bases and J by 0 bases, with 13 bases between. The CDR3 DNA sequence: TGTGCCAGCAGCTTAACGGGGCTGGAAATGAACACTGAAGCTTTCTTT. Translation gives CASSLTGLEMNTEAFF. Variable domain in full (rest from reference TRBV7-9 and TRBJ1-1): DTGVSQNPRHKITKRGQNVTFRCDPISEHNRLYWYRQTLGQGPEFLTYFQNEAQLEKSRLLSDRFSAERPKGSFSTLEIQRTEQGDSAMYLCASSLTGLEMNTEAFFGQGTRLTVV.

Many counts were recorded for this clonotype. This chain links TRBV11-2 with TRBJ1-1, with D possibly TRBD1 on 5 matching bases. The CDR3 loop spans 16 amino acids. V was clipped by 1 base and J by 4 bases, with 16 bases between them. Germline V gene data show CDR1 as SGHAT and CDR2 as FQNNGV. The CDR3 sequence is CASSLAQGPSGTEAFF. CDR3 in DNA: TGTGCCAGCAGCTTAGCGCAGGGACCCTCGGGCACTGAAGCTTTCTTT.

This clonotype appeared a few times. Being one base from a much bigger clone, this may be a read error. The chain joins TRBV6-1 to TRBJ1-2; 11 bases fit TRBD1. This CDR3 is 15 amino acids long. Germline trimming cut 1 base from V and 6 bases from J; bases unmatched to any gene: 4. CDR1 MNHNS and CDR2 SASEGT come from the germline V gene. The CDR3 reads CASSEGDRGKDGYTF. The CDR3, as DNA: TGTGCCAGCAGTGAAGGGGACAGGGGGAAGGATGGCTACACCTTC.

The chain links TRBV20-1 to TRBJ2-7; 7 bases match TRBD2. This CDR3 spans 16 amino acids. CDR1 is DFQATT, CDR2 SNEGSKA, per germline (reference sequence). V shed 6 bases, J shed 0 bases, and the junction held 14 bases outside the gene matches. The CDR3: CSAPAGLATISYEQYF. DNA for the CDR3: TGCAGTGCCCCAGCGGGGCTAGCGACCATCTCCTACGAGCAGTACTTC.